This T cell receptor beta chain was recorded in a study of CD8 T cells in Susac syndrome. The study sequenced TCR beta in blood CD8+ and CD4+ T cells. TEMRA cells were FACS-enriched, unlike CD8+ and CD4+ T cells, which were negatively isolated. The RNA, about 0.45 to 1 ug, was put through reverse transcription using random hexamers. Across 54 Vbeta and 13 Jbeta, immunoSEQ multiplex PCR amplified TCR beta CDR3. Via MiXCR, TCRdb re-called the immunoSEQ multiplex PCR reads, giving one row per CDR3 protein. The data show 140,000 to 150,000 distinct CDR3 sequences, with roughly 94% seen just once and around 0.08% held by the top ten. With respect to this clonotype: The target antigen is unknown.

Study-level results: By the study's own acknowledgment, its TCR sequencing and HLA analysis included relatively few individuals.

The CDR3 covers 14 residues. Germline values: CDR1 SQVTM, CDR2 ANQGSEA. V lost 0 bases and J lost 4, with 12 bases in between. The specimen sequenced was CD4+ T cells from PBMCs. The TCR sequence derives from a human donor in good health. This chain uses TRBV29-1 with TRBJ1-2, with D unresolved. The CDR3 DNA reads TGCAGCGTTGAAGAGGCGGCGGGTTCCTATGGCTACACCTTC. Protein sequence: CSVEEAAGSYGYTF.